Listed here is a single T cell receptor (beta chain). This entry belongs to a study of T cells in localized non-small cell lung cancer. This CDR3 comprises 12 residues. Germline values: CDR1 MNHEY, CDR2 SVGAGI. V gave up 6 bases and J gave up 5 bases, with 10 bases separating them. Repertoires were generated with immunoSEQ multiplex PCR, while TCRdb's copy carries only in-frame clones and drops some. This sample has tens of thousands of clones, with more than 80% found just once. The chain recombines TRBV6-5 with TRBJ1-1; D is perhaps TRBD1 (5 bases). Sequencing used peripheral blood, obtained before any cancer treatment. This TCR was recovered from an older male donor with stage III squamous cell lung carcinoma. This CDR3 reads CASSSGRTEAFF. The CDR3 nucleotides read TGTGCCAGCAGCTCAGGGAGGACTGAAGCTTTCTTT.